This T cell receptor (beta chain) was observed in a study of early T cells in non-severe SARS-CoV-2 infection. Overall study context: Chains were not paired, and sequencing was done on bulk RNA from unsorted whole blood.

The CDR3 length is 16 residues. V lost 4 bases to trimming and J lost 0 bases, with 13 bases between them. Germline V CDR1 and CDR2: LNHNV, YYDKDF (reference sequence). Points from the study as a whole: Missing private and CD4 specificities, VDJdb matching favored anti-spike CD8 responses.

Individual cDNA molecules received unique molecular identifiers during library preparation. One entry per CDR3 protein results from TCRdb running MiXCR on the 5' RACE reads. The sample includes some 50,000 distinct CDR3 sequences, about 4.6% seen only once; the top ten take around 6%. This clonotype was picked up many times. Its antigen is not identified. The TCR comes from an adult who was a healthcare worker with PCR-confirmed SARS-CoV-2 infection or an uninfected control (not recorded which). Material: whole blood. The chain has TRBV15 and TRBJ1-5; a possible D gene is TRBD1 (5 bases). CDR3 nucleotide sequence: TGTGCCACCAGCATGGGGGGAGGACTTAGCAATCAGCCCCAGCATTTT. Translation gives CATSMGGGLSNQPQHF.